The 2 T cell receptor beta chains given below trace back to one sample, sequenced in a study of spatial heterogeneity in lung cancer. Indicated time point: sample taken at primary tumor resection. Unsorted whole RNA from tumor, nontumor lung or frozen PBMC underwent sequencing. Each CDR3 protein gets one entry after TCRdb re-called the 5' RACE reads with MiXCR. The table lists about 52,000 distinct CDR3 sequences, roughly 6.5% of them singletons. The sequenced sample was PBMCs, obtained at surgery. These receptor sequences come from a female donor with early-stage non-small cell lung cancer.

This clonotype showed up many times. The gene calls are TRBV4-1 and TRBJ1-2; 9 nucleotides line up with TRBD1. This CDR3 region has 14 residues. V dropped 2 bases and J dropped 4; count of bases not matched to a gene: 2. The germline gives CDR1 MGHRA, CDR2 YSYEKL. CDR3 amino acids: CASSQWGQGYGYTF. The CDR3 bases are TGCGCCAGCAGCCAATGGGGACAGGGCTATGGCTACACCTTC.

This clonotype was recorded at least ten times. V gene TRBV28 combines with J gene TRBJ1-3; D is uncertain. Germline lookup yields CDR1 MDHEN and CDR2 SYDVKM. CDR3 length equals 15 residues. V was clipped by 4 bases and J by 4 bases, with 14 bases between them. Here the CDR3 DNA reads TGTGCCAGCAGTTCGCCGGAGGTGGGGGGAAACACCATATATTTT. This codes for CASSSPEVGGNTIYF.